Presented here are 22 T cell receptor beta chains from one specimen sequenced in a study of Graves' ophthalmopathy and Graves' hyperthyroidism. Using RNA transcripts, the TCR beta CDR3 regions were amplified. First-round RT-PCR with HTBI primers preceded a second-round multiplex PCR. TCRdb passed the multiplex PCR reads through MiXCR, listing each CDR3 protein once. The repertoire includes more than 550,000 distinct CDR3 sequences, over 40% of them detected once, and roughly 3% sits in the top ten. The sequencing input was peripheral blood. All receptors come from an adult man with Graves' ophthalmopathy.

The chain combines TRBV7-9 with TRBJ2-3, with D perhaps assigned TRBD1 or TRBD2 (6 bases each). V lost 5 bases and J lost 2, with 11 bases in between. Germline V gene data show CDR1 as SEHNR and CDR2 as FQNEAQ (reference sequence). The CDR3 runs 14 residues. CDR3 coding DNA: TGTGCCAGCAGCCCATGGGGGGCCACAGATACGCAGTATTTT. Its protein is CASSPWGATDTQYF.

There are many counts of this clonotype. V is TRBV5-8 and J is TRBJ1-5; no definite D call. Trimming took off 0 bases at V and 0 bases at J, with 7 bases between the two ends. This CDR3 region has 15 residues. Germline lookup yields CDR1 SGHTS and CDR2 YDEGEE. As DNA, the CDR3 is TGTGCCAGCAGCTTGGGCAGGATTAGCAATCAGCCCCAGCATTTT. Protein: CASSLGRISNQPQHF.

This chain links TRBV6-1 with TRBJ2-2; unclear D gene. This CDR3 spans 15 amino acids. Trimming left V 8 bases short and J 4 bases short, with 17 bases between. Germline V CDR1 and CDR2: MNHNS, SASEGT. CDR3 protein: CASRYQLGGTGELFF. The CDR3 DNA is TGTGCCAGCCGGTACCAGTTGGGCGGCACCGGGGAGCTGTTTTTT.

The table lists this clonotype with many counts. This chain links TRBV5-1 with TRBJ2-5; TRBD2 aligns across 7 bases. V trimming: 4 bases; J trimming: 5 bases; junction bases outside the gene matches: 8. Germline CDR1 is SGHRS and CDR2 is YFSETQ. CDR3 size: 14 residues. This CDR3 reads CASSEAGVWETQYF. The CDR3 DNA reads TGCGCCAGCAGCGAGGCGGGAGTATGGGAGACCCAGTACTTC.

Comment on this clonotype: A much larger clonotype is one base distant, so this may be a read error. The CDR3 sequence: CASSLVGVDPPLHF. For the CDR3, the DNA is TGTGCCAGCAGCTTAGTCGGGGTGGATCCACCCCTCCACTTT. The chain uses TRBV11-2 and TRBJ1-6; D is unresolved. V was cut by 1 base and J by 11 bases, with 12 bases left in between. Germline V gene data show CDR1 as SGHAT and CDR2 as FQNNGV. The CDR3 has 14 residues.

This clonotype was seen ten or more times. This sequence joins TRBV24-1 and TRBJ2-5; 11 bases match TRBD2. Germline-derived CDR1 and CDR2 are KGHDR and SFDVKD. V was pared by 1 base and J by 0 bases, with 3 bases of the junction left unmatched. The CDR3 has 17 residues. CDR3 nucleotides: TGTGCCACCAGTGATTTACCTAGCGGGGGGCACCAAGAGACCCAGTACTTC. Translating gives CATSDLPSGGHQETQYF.

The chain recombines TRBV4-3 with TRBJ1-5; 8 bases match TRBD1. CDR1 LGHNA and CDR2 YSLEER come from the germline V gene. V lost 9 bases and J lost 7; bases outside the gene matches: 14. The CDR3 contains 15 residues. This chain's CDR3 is CASTLRGPGGQPQHF. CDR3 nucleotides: TGCGCCAGTACCCTCAGGGGGCCCGGAGGGCAGCCCCAGCATTTT.

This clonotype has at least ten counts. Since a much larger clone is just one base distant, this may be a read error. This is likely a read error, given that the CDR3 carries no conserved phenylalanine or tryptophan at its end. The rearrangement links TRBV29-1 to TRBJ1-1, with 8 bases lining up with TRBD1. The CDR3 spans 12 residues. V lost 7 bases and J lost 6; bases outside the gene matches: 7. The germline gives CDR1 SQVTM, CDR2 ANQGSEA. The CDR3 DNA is TGCAGCGCCAGGACAGGGTTCCCTGAAGCTTTCCTT. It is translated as CSARTGFPEAFL.

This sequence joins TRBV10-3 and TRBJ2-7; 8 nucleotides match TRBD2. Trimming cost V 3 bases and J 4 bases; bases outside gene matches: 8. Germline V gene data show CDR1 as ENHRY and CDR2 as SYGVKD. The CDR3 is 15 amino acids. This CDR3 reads CAISDASGSLYEQYF. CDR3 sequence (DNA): TGTGCCATCAGTGACGCCAGCGGGAGTTTGTACGAGCAGTACTTC.

The CDR3, as DNA: TGTGCCAGCAGTCCGGACAGGGAATATGGCTACACCTTC. Its translation is CASSPDREYGYTF. J is TRBJ1-2 and V is TRBV6-6, with 8 bases lining up with TRBD1. Germline CDR1 MNHNY, CDR2 SVGAGI (reference sequence). The CDR3 sequence is 13 residues long. The J segment lost 5 bases and the V segment lost 5 bases, leaving 4 bases of the junction unmatched.

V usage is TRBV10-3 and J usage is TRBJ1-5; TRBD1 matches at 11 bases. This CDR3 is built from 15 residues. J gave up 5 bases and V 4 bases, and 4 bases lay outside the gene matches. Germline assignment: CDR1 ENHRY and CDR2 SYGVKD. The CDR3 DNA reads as TGTGCCATCAGTGCCCCGGGACAGGGGGATCAGCCCCAGCATTTT. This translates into CAISAPGQGDQPQHF.

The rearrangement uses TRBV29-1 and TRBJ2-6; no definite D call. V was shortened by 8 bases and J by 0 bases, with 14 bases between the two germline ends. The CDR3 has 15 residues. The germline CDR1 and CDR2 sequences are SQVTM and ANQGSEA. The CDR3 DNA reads TGCAGCTTAGTCGAGACAAGCTCTGGGGCCAACGTCCTGACTTTC. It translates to CSLVETSSGANVLTF.

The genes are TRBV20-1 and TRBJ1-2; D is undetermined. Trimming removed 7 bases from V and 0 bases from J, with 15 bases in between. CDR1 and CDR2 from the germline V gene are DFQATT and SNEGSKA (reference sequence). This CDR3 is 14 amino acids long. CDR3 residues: CSVVAATANYGYTF. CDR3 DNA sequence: TGCAGTGTGGTGGCCGCAACTGCTAACTATGGCTACACCTTC.

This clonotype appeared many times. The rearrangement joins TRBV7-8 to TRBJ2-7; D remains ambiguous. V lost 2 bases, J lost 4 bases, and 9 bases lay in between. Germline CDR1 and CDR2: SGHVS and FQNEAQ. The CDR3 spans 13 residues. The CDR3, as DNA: TGTGCCAGCAGCTTACCCACAGATTACGAGCAGTACTTC. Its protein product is CASSLPTDYEQYF.

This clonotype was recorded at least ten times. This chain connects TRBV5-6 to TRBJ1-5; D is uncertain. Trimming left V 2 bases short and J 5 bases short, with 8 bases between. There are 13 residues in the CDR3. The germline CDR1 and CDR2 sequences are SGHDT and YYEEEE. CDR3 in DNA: TGTGCCAGCAGCTTCGGGAGGGATCAGCCCCAGCATTTT. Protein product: CASSFGRDQPQHF.

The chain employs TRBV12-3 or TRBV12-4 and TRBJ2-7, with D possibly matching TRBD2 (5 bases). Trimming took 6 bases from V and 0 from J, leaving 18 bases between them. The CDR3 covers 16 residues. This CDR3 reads CASRPCGQTSSYEQYF. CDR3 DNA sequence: TGTGCCAGCAGGCCATGCGGGCAGACCAGCTCCTACGAGCAGTACTTC.

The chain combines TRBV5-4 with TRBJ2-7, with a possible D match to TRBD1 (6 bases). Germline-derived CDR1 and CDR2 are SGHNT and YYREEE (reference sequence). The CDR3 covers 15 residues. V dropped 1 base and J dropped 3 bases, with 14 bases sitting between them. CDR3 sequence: CASSLIKGDGYEQYF. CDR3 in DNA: TGTGCCAGCAGCTTGATAAAGGGGGATGGCTACGAGCAGTACTTC.

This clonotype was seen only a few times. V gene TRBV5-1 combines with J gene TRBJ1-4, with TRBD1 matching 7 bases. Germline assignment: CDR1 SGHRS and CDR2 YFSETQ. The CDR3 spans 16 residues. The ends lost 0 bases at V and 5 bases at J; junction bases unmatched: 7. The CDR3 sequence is CASSLGQGAVNEKLFF. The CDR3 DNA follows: TGCGCCAGCAGCTTGGGACAGGGTGCAGTCAATGAAAAACTGTTTTTT.

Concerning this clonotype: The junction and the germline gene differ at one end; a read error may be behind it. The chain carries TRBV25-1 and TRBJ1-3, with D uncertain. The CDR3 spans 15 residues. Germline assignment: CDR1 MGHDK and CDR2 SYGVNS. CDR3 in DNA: TGTGCCGGCAGCCAAGGAACAAGCTCTGGGAACACCATATATTTT. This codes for CAGSQGTSSGNTIYF.

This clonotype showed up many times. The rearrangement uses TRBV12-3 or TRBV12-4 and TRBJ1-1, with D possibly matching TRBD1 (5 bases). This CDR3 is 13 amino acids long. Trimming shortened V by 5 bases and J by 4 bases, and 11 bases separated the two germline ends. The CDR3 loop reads CASSTGPFTEAFF. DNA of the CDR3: TGTGCCAGCAGTACAGGACCGTTCACTGAAGCTTTCTTT.

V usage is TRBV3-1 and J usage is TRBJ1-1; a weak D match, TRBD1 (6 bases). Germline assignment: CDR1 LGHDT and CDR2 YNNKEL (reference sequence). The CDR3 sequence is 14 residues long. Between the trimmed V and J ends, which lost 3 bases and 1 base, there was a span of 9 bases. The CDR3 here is CASSQDRQNTEAFF. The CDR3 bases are TGTGCCAGCAGCCAGGACAGACAGAACACTGAAGCTTTCTTT.

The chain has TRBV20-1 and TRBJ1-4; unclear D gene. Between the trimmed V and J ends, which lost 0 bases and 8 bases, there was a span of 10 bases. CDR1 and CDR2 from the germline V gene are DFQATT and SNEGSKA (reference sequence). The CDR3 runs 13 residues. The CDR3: CSAREGRAEKLFF. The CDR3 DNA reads TGCAGTGCTAGAGAGGGGAGGGCGGAAAAACTGTTTTTT.